This T cell receptor (beta chain) was retrieved from a study of T cells in Graves' hyperthyroidism and ophthalmopathy. Regions amplified from RNA transcripts were the TCR beta CDR3 regions. Carried out on the TCR CDR3, a first-round RT-PCR used the HTBI primer set. TCRdb itself ran the multiplex PCR reads through MiXCR, one entry per CDR3 protein. Among some 600,000 distinct CDR3 sequences listed, roughly 14% were seen once. This clonotype was counted only a few times. Germline CDR1 and CDR2: MGHDK and SYGVNS. This CDR3 has 12 residues. V lost 1 base, J lost 8 bases, and 8 bases lay in between. The sample was blood. The sequence came from a woman under 40 with Graves' hyperthyroidism that later progressed to Graves' ophthalmopathy. The rearrangement links TRBV25-1 to TRBJ1-2; D remains unclear. CDR3 nucleotide sequence: TGTGCCAGCAGTGAATCGGTAGCCGGCTACACCTTC. Its protein product is CASSESVAGYTF.